The TCR beta chain described here comes from a study of blood T cells in healthy people across ages. Study in general: Researchers report that template switching captured about one barcoded beta molecule per two T cells.

Findings and limits, study-wide: Strong correlation was found linking TCR beta diversity to naive T cell percentage.

With V trimmed by 3 bases and J by 11 bases, 9 bases remained unmatched. This CDR3 has 13 residues. From germline, CDR1 is DFQATT and CDR2 SNEGSKA (reference sequence). Primers used in a second PCR of about 7 to 12 cycles were a sample-barcoded 5' primer and a J-beta primer mix. TCRdb independently ran MiXCR on the 5' RACE reads; one entry per CDR3 protein. The sample yields under 800,000 distinct CDR3 sequences, roughly two fifths seen once. This clonotype was seen repeatedly, ten times or more. The target antigen is unknown. This clonotype was obtained from a woman aged 55-69 years in good health. This rearrangement joins TRBV20-1 to TRBJ2-5, with TRBD2 matching 10 bases. Sequenced material: blood. In DNA form, the CDR3 reads TGCAGTGCTAGTCGGACTAGCGGTACCGCGCAGTACTTC. Translated: CSASRTSGTAQYF.